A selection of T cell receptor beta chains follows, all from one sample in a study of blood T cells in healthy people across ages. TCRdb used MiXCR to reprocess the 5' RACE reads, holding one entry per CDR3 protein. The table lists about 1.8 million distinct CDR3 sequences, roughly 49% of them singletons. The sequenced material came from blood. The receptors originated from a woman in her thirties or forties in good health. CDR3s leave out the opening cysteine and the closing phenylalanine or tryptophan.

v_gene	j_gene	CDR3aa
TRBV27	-	ASSRAGQGRYEQY
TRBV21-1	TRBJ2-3	ASSSRDRKSTDTQY
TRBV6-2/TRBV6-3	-	ASSRGPSQETQF
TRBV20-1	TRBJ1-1	SARRGLNTEAF
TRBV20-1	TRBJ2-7	SASHTGALDEQY
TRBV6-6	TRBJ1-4	ASSSWGEKLF
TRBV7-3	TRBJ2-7	ASSLVGVLMLGHEQY
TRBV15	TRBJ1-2	ATSREAGDNYGYT
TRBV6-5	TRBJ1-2	ASSYSGGYGYT
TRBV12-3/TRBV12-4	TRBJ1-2	ASSPSLGTGRGYT
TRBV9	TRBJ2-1	ASSGISSYNEQF
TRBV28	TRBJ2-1	ASSLRQGLEF